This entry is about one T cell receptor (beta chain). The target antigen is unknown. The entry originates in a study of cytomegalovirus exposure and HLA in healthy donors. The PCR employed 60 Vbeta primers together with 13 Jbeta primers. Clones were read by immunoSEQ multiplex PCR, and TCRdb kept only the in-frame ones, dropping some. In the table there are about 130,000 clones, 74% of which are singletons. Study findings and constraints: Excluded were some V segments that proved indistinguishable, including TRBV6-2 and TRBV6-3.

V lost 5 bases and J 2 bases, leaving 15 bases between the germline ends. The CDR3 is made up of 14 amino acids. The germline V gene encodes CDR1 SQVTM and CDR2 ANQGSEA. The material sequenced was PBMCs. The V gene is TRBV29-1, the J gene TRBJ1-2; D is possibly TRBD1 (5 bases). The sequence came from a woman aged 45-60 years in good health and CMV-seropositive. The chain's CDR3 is CSVFVGAGNYGYTF. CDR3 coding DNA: TGCAGCGTTTTTGTAGGGGCGGGAAACTATGGCTACACCTTC.